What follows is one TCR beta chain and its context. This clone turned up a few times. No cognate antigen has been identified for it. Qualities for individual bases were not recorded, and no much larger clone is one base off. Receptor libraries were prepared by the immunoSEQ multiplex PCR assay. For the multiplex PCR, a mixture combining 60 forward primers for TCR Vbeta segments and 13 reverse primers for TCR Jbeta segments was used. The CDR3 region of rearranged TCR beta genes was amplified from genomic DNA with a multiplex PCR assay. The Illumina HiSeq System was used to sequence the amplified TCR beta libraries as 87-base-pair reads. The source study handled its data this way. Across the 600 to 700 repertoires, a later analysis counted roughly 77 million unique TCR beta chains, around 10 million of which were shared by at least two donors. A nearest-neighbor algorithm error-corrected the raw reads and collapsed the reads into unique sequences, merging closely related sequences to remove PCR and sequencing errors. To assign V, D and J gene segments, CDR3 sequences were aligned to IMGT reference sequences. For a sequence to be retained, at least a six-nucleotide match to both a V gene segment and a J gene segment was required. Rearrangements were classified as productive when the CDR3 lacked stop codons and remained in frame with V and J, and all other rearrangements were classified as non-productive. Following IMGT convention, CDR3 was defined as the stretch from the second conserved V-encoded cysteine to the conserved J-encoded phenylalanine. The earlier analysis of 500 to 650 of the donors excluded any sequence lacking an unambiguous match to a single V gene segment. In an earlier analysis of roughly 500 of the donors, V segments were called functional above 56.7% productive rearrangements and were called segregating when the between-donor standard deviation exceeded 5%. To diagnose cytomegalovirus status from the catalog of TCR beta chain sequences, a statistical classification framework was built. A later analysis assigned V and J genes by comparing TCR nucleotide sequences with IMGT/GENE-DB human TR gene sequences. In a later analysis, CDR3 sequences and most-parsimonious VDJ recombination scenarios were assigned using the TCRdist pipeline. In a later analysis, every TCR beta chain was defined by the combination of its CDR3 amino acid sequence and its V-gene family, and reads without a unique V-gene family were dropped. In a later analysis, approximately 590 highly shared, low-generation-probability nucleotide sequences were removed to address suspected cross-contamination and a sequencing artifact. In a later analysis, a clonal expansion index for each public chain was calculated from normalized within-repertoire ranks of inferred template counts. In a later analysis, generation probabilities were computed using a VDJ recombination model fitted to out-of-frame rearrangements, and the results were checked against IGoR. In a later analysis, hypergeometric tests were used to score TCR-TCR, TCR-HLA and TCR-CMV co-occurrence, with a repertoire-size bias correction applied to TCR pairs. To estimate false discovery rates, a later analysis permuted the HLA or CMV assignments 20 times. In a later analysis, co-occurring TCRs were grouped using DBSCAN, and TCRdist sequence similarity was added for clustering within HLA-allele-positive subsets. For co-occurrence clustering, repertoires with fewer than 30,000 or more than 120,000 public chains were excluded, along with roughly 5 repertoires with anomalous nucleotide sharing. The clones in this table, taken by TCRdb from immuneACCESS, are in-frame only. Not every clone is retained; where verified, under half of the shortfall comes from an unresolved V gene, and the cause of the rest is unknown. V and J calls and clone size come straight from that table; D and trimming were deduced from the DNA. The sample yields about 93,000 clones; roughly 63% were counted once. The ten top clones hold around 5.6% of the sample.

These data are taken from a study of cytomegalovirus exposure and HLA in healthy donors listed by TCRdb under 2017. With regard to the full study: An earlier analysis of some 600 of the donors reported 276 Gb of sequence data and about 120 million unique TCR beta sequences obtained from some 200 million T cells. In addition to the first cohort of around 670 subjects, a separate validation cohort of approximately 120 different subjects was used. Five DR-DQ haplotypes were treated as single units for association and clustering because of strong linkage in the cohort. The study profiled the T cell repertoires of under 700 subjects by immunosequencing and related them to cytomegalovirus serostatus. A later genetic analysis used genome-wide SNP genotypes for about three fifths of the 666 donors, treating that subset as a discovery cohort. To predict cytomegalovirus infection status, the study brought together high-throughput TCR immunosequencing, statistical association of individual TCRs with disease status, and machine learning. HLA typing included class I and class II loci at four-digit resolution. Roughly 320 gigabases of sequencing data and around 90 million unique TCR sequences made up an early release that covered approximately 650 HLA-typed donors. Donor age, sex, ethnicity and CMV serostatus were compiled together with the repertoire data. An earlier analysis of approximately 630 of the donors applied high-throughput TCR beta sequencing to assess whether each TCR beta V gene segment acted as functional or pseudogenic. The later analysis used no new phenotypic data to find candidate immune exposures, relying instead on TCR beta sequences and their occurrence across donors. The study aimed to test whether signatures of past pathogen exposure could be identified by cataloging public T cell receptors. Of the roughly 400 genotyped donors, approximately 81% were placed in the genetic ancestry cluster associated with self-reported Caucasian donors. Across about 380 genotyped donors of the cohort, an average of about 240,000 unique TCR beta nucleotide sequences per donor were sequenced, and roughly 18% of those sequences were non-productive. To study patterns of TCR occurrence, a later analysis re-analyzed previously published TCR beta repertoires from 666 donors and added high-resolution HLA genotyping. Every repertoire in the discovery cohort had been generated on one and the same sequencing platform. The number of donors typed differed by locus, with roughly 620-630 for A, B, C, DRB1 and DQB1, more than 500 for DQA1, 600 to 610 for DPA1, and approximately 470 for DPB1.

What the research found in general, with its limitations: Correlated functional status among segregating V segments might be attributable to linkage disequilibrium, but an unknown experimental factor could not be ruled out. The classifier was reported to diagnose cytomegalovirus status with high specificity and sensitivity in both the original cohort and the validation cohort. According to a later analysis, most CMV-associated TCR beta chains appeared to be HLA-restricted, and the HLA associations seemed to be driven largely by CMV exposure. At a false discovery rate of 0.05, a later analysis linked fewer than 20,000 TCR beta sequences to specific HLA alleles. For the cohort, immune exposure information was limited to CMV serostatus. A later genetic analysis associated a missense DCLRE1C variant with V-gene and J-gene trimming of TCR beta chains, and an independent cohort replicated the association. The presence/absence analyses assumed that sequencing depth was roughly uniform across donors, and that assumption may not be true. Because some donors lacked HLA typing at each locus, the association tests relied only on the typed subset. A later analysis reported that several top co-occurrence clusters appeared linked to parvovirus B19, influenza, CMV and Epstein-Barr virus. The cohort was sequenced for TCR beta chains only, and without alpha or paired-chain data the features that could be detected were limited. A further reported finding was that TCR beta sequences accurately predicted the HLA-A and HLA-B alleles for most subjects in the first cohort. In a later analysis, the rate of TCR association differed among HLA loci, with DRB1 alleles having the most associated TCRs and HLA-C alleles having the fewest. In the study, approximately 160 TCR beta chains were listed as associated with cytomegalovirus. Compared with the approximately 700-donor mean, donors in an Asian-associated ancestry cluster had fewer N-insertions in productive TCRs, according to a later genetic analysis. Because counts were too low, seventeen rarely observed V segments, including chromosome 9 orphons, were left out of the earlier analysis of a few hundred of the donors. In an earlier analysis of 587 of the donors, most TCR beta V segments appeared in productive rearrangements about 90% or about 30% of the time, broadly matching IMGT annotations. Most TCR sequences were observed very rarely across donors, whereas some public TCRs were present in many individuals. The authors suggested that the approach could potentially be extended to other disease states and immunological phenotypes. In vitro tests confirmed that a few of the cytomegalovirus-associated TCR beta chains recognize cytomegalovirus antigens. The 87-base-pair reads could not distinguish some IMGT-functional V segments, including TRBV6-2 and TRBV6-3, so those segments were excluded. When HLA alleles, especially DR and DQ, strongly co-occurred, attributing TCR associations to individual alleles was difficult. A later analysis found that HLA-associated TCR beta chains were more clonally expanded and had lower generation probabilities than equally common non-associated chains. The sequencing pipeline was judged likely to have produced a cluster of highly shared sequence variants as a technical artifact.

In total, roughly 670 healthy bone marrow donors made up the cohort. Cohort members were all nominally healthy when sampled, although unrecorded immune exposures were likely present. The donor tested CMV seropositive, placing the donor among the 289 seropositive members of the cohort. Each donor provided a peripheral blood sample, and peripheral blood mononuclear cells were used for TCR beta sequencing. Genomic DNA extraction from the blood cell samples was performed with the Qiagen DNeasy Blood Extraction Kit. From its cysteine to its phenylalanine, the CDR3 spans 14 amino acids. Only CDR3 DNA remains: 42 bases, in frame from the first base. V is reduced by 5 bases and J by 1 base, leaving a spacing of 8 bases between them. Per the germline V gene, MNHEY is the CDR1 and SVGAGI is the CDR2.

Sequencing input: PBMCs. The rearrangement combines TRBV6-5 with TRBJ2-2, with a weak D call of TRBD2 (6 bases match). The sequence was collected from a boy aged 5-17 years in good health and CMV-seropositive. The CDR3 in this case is CASSKGLNTGELFF. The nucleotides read TGTGCCAGCAGTAAGGGACTGAACACCGGGGAGCTGTTTTTT.